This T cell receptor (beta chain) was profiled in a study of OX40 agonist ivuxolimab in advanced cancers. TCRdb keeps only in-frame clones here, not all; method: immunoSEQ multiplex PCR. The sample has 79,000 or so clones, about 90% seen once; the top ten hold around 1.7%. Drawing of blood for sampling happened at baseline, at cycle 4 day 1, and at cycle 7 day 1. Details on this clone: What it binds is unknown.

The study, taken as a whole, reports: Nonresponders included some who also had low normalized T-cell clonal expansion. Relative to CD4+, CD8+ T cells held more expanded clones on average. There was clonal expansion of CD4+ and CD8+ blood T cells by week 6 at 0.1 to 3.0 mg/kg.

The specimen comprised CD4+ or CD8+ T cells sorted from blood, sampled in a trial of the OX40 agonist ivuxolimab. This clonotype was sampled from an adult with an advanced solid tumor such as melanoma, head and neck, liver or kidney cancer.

DNA for the CDR3: TGTGCCAGCAGCCCATCAAACGGCCTACAGGGGCTAGGCGACAATGAGCAGTTCTTC. Protein: CASSPSNGLQGLGDNEQFF. V usage is TRBV11-2 and J usage is TRBJ2-1, with 7 bases lining up with TRBD1. Germline-derived CDR1 and CDR2 are SGHAT and FQNNGV. J was trimmed by 5 bases and V by 5 bases; bases with no gene match: 21. This CDR3 has 19 residues.